The following is a TCR beta chain sequence with its context. It has no known antigen specificity. No much larger clone is present one base from it, and per-base qualities are unavailable. Between the V and J ends, shortened by 4 bases and 2 bases respectively, the junction contains 9 bases. Reading the germline V gene gives CDR1 SGHTA and CDR2 FQGNSA. From the cysteine up to the phenylalanine, the CDR3 has a length of 15 residues. The sequence is cut down to CDR3 DNA, 45 bases in frame from base 1. This record belongs to a study of OX40 agonist ivuxolimab in advanced cancers. In the study overall: Ivuxolimab, which targeted the costimulatory receptor OX40 (CD134), was an agonistic, fully human IgG2 monoclonal antibody. Partial responses were achieved by three dose-escalation patients, of whom one had hepatocellular carcinoma and two had cutaneous melanoma. Intravenous ivuxolimab was administered to patients every 2 weeks at six dose levels: 0.01, 0.1, 0.3, 1.5, 3 and 10 mg/kg. A male proportion of roughly 80% and a mean age of roughly 55 years, ranging from about 20 to 85, were recorded for the dose-escalation cohort. The monotherapy dose-escalation portion (N ≈ 50 patients) of the phase I ivuxolimab trial is reported in the paper. The point of sequencing TCRbeta in the periphery was to test whether ivuxolimab changed TCR sequence diversity and drove clonal T-cell expansion. Among the roughly 50 dose-escalation patients, about 19 had hepatocellular carcinoma, roughly 15 melanoma, 9 renal cell carcinoma and 9 head and neck cancer. Prior anti-PD-1, anti-PD-L1 or anti-CTLA-4 therapy was permitted, and checkpoint inhibitors had been received by about 44% of dose-escalation patients.

Overall study outcomes, separate from this receptor: At doses of 0.1 to 3.0 mg/kg, clonal expansion of both CD4+ and CD8+ blood T cells was observed from baseline to week 6. Low levels of normalized T-cell clonal expansion were also seen in some nonresponding patients. Antigen specificity was not determined for the clonally expanded peripheral T cells. In the 0.1-3.0 mg/kg groups, partial responders were among the patients with the lowest normalized peripheral clonal expansion, particularly in CD8+ T cells. After ivuxolimab, more expanded clones were found on average in CD8+ T cells than in CD4+ T cells.

Genomic DNA was isolated from the sorted cells so that the TCRbeta CDR3 region could be sequenced. The immunoSEQ Assay was used for sequencing of TCRbeta CDR3 regions. Entries here come from immuneACCESS through TCRdb and include only in-frame sequences with V and J called. Some clones fail to appear in such tables; in the studies checked, an unresolved V gene covers under half of the shortfall, and the cause of the remainder is unknown. The sample table records roughly 30,000 clones; around 81% of these occur just once. Less than 25% of the sample is in the top ten clones. Patients with autoimmune disease history or receiving systemic immunosuppression were excluded from the trial. Peripheral blood for TCR sequencing was collected from all dose cohorts at baseline, on cycle 4 day 1, and on cycle 7 day 1. Samples came from an open-label, multicenter, first-in-human phase I dose-escalation trial of ivuxolimab. Adults with locally advanced or metastatic melanoma, renal cell, hepatocellular, or head and neck squamous cell carcinoma were enrolled in the trial. Before TCR sequencing, CD4+ and CD8+ T cells were separately sorted from peripheral blood.

The rearranged segments are TRBV7-2 and TRBJ2-6, and the D gene may be TRBD1, 6 bases matching. The starting material was CD4+ or CD8+ T cells sorted from blood, obtained in a trial of the OX40 agonist ivuxolimab. This receptor was identified in an adult with an advanced solid tumor such as melanoma, head and neck, liver or kidney cancer. CDR3 sequence: CASSSGVTGANVLTF. The sequenced DNA: TGTGCCAGCAGCTCAGGGGTGACTGGGGCCAACGTCCTGACTTTC.